This T cell receptor (beta chain) was identified in a study of cytomegalovirus exposure and HLA in healthy donors. Study at large: A prior study identified just under 120 million unique TCR beta sequences from some 180 million T cells.

Findings of the study overall: The authors later found most CMV-associated TCR beta chains appeared HLA-restricted.

A multiplex PCR was run with 60 Vbeta primers and 13 Jbeta primers. Original data processing: An analysis that came later counted around 80 million unique TCR beta chains, around 10 million shared. Measured with immunoSEQ multiplex PCR; TCRdb has only the in-frame clones, and not every one. D and trimming were read from the DNA, whereas the V and J calls and clone size are those reported in that table. The sample has 95,000 to 120,000 clones; roughly 80% are singletons. A remark on this clone: As yet, its antigen is unknown.

Germline V gene data show CDR1 as SGHVS and CDR2 as FQNEAQ. Trimming cost V 1 base and J 4 bases; bases outside gene matches: 6. The CDR3 has 16 amino acids. The TCR originated in a woman in her twenties or thirties in good health and CMV-seropositive. The chain employs TRBV7-8 and TRBJ2-1, with 8 positions matching TRBD2. The sequencing sample was made of PBMCs. The chain's CDR3 is CASSLVGGGVYNEQFF. CDR3 in DNA: TGTGCCAGCAGCTTAGTCGGGGGGGGCGTTTACAATGAGCAGTTCTTC.